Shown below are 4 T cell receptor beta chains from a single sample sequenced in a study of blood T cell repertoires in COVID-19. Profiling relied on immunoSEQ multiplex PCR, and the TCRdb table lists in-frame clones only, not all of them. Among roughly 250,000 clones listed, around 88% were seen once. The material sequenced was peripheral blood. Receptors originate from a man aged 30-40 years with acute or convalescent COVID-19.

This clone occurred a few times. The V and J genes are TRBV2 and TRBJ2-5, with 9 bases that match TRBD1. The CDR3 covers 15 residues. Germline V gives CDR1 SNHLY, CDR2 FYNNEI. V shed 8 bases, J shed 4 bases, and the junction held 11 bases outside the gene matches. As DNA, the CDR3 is TGTGCCAGCGATGCCTTACCGGGACAGGGAGAGACCCAGTACTTC. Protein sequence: CASDALPGQGETQYF.

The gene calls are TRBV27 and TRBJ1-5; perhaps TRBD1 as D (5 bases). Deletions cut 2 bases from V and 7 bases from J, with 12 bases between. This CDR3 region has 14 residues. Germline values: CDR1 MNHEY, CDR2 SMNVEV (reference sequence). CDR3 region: CASSLLQGSQPQHF. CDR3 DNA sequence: TGTGCCAGCAGTTTACTGCAGGGTAGCCAGCCCCAGCATTTT.

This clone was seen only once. Written as DNA, the CDR3 is TGTGCCAGCTCACCACGATGGAGCCAGCAAGAGACCCAGTACTTC. This encodes CASSPRWSQQETQYF. This rearrangement joins TRBV18 to TRBJ2-5; D uncertain. Germline V gene sequence: CDR1 KGHSH, CDR2 LQKENI. The length of the CDR3 is 15 residues. The V gene lost 1 base and the J gene lost 2 bases, with 11 bases spanning the gap. Full variable domain (remainder filled in from reference TRBV18 and TRBJ2-5): NAGVMQNPRHLVRRRGQEARLRCSPMKGHSHVYWYRQLPEEGLKFMVYLQKENIIDESGMPKERFSAEFPKEGPSILRIQQVVRGDSAAYFCASSPRWSQQETQYFGPGTRLLVL.

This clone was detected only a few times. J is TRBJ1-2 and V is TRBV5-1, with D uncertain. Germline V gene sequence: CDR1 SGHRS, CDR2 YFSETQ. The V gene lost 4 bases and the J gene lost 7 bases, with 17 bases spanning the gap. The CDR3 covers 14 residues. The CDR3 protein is CASSPVYGSSGYTF. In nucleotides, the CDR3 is TGCGCCAGCAGCCCGGTGTACGGGTCTTCTGGCTACACCTTC. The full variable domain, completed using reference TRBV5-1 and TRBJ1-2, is KAGVTQTPRYLIKTRGQQVTLSCSPISGHRSVSWYQQTPGQGLQFLFEYFSETQRNKGNFPGRFSGRQFSNSRSEMNVSTLELGDSALYLCASSPVYGSSGYTFGSGTRLTVV.